This T cell receptor (beta chain) was captured by sequencing in a study of cytomegalovirus exposure and HLA in healthy donors. PCR involved 60 Vbeta and 13 Jbeta primers. Some clones are missing from TCRdb's copy, which holds only in-frame ones; the method was immunoSEQ multiplex PCR. The sample carries under 300,000 clones, about nine tenths recorded once. The clonotype was recovered from a girl between 2 and 10 years old in good health and CMV-seronegative. The sequencing sample was made of PBMCs.

The CDR3 sequence is CASGGLAGGLDTQYF. CDR3 in DNA: TGTGCCAGCGGGGGACTAGCGGGAGGGCTTGATACGCAGTATTTT. The genes are TRBV25-1 and TRBJ2-3, with 16 bases aligning to TRBD2. The V gene end was trimmed by 8 bases and the J gene end by 6 bases; junction bases not matched to a gene: 5. The CDR3 spans 15 residues. Germline CDR1 and CDR2: MGHDK and SYGVNS.